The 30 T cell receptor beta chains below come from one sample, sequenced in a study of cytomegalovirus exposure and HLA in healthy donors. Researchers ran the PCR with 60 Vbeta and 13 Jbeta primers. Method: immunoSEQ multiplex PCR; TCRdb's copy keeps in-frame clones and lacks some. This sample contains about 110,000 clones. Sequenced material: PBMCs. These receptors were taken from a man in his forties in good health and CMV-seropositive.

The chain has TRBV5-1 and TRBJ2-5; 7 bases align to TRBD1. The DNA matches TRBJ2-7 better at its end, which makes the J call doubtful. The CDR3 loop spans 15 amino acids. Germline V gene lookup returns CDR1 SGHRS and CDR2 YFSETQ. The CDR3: CASSKDRAQRYEQYF. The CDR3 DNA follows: TGCGCCAGCAGCAAAGACAGGGCGCAACGCTACGAGCAGTACTTC.

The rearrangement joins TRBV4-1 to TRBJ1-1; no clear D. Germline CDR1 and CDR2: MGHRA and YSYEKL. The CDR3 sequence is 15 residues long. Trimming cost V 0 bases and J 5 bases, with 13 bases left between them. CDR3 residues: CASSQESGLGTEAFF. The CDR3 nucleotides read TGCGCCAGCAGCCAAGAGTCGGGGTTGGGAACTGAAGCTTTCTTT.

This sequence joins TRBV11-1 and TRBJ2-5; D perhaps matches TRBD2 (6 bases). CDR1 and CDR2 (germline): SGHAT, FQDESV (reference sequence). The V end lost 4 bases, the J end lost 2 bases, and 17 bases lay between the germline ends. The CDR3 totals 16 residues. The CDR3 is CASSSFVAGFQETQYF. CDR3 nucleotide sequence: TGTGCCAGCAGCTCTTTCGTCGCGGGGTTTCAAGAGACCCAGTACTTC.

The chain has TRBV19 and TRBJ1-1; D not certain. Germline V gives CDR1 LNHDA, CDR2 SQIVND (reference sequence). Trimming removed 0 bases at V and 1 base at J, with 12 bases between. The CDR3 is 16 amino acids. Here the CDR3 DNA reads TGTGCCAGTAGTATAGACCCGCGGGGAAGGAACACTGAAGCTTTCTTT. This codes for CASSIDPRGRNTEAFF.

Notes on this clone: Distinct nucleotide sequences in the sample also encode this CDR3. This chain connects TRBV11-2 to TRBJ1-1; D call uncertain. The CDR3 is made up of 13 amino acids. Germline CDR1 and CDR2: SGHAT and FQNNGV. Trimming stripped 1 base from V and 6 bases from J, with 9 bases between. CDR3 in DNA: TGTGCCAGCAGCTTAGGGGTGGGCGCTGAAGCTTTCTTT. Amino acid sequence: CASSLGVGAEAFF.

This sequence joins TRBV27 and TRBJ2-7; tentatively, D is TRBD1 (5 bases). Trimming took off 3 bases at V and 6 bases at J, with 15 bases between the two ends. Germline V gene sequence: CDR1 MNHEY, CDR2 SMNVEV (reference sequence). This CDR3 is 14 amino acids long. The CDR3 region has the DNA TGTGCCAGCAGTTTTTCCAGGGTTGAGACCGAGCAGTACTTC. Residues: CASSFSRVETEQYF.

The CDR3 bases are TGTGCCAGCAGTGCCGGGACTAGTGGTATTGGGGAGCAGTTCTTC. It translates to CASSAGTSGIGEQFF. The chain has TRBV27 and TRBJ2-1; 8 bases match TRBD2. The V and J ends lost 5 bases and 10 bases, in that order; junction bases with no gene match: 13. Germline V gives CDR1 MNHEY, CDR2 SMNVEV (reference sequence). CDR3 length: 15 residues.

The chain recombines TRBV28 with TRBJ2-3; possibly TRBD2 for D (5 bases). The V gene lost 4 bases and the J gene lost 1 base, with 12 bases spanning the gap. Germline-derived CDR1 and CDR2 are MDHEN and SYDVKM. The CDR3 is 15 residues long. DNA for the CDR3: TGTGCCAGCAGTTCCGGAACTAGTGGCACAGATACGCAGTATTTT. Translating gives CASSSGTSGTDTQYF.

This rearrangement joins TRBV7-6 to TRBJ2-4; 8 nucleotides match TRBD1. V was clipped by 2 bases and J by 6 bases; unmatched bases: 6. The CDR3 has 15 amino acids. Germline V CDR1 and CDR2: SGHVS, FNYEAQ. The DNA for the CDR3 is TGTGCCAGCAGCTTATCAGGGGGCGGTGGAAACATTCAGTACTTC. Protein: CASSLSGGGGNIQYF. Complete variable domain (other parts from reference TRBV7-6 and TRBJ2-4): GAGVSQSPRYKVTKRGQDVALRCDPISGHVSLYWYRQALGQGPEFLTYFNYEAQQDKSGLPNDRFSAERPEGSISTLTIQRTEQRDSAMYRCASSLSGGGGNIQYFGAGTRLSVL.

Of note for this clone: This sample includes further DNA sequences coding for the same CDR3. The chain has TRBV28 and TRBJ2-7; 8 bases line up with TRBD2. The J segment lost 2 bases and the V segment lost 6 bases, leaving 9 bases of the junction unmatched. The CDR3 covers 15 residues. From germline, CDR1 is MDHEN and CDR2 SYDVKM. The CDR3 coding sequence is TGTGCCAGCAGCCCTGGGCTAGCGGGTACCTACGAGCAGTACTTC. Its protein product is CASSPGLAGTYEQYF.

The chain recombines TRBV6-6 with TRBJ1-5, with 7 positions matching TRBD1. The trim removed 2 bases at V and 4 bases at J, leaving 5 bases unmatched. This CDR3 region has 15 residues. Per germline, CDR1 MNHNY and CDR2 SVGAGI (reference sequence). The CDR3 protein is CASSYGTARNQPQHF. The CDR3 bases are TGTGCCAGCAGTTACGGGACAGCGAGAAATCAGCCCCAGCATTTT.

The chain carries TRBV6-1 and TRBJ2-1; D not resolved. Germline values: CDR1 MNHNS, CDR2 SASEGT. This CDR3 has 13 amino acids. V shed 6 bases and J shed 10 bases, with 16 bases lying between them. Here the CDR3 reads CASRPFRGNEQFF. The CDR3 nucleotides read TGTGCCAGCAGGCCGTTTCGAGGTAACGAGCAGTTCTTC.

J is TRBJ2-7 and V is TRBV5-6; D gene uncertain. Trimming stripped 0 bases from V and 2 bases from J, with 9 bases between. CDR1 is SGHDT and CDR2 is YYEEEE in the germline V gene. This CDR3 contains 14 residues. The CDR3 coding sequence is TGTGCCAGCAGCTTGGTTCAGGCCGCCTACGAGCAGTACTTC. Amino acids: CASSLVQAAYEQYF.

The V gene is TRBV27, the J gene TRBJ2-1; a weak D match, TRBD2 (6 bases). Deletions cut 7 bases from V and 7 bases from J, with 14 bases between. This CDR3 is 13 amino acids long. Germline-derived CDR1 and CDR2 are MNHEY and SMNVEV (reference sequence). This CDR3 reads CASKSGEINEQFF. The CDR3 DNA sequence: TGTGCCAGCAAATCGGGGGAGATTAATGAGCAGTTCTTC.

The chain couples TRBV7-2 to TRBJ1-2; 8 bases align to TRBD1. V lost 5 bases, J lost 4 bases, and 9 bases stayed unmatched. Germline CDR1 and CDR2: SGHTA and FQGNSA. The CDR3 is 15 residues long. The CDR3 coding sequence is TGTGCCAGCAGCCTCCGGACAGGGCCCATCTATGGCTACACCTTC. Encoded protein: CASSLRTGPIYGYTF.

CDR3 sequence (DNA): TGTGCCTGGAGGCGGAACAATGAGCAGTTCTTC. Protein sequence: CAWRRNNEQFF. The rearrangement uses TRBV30 and TRBJ2-1; D gene ambiguous. Germline V gene lookup returns CDR1 GTSNPN and CDR2 SVGIG (reference sequence). CDR3 length: 11 amino acids. V lost 3 bases to trimming and J lost 5 bases, with 5 bases between them.

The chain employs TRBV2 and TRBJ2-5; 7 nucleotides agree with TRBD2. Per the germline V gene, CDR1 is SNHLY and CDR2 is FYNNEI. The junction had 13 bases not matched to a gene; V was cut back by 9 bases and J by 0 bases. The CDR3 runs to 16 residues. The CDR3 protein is CARDGTERDDQETQYF. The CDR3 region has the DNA TGTGCCAGAGATGGGACGGAGCGGGACGACCAAGAGACCCAGTACTTC.

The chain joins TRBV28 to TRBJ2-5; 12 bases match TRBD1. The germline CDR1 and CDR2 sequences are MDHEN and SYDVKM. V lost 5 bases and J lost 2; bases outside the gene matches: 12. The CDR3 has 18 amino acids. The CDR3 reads CASSTSHRDRGPQETQYF. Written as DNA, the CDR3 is TGTGCCAGCAGTACATCCCACCGGGACAGGGGGCCGCAAGAGACCCAGTACTTC.

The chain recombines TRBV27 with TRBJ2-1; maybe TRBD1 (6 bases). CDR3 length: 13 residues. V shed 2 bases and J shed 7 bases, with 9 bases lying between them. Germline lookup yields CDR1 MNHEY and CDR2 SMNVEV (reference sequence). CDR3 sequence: CASSLGGGNEQFF. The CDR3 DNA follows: TGTGCCAGCAGTTTAGGGGGCGGAAATGAGCAGTTCTTC.

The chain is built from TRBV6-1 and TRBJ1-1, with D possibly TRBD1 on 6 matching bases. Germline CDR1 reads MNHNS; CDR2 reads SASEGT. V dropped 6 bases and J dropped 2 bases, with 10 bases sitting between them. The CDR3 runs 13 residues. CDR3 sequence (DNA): TGTGCCAGCAGCGGACAGAGAAACACTGAAGCTTTCTTT. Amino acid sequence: CASSGQRNTEAFF.

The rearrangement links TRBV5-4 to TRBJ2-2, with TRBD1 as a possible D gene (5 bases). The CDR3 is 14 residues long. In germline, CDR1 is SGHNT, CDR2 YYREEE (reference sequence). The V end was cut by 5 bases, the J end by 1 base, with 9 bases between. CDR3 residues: CASRDQGNTGELFF. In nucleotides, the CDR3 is TGTGCCAGCAGGGATCAGGGGAACACCGGGGAGCTGTTTTTT.

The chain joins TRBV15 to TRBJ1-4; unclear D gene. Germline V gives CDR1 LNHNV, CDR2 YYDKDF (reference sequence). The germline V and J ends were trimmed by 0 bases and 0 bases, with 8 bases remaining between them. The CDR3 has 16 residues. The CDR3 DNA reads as TGTGCCACCAGCAGAGAAATGGGAGCAACTAATGAAAAACTGTTTTTT. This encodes CATSREMGATNEKLFF.

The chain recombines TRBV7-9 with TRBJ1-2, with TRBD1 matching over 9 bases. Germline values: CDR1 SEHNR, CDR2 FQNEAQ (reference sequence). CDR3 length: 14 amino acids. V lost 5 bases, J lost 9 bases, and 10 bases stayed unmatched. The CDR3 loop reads CASSVWTGDASYTF. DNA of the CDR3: TGTGCCAGCAGCGTCTGGACAGGGGACGCGAGCTACACCTTC.

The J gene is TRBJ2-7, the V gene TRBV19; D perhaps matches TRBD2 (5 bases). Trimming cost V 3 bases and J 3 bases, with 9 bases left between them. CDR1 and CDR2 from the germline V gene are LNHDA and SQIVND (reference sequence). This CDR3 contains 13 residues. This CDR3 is CASSMDLIYEQYF. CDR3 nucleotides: TGTGCCAGTAGTATGGACTTGATCTACGAGCAGTACTTC.

In DNA, the CDR3 is TGTGCCAGCAGGGGGGACAGGAGCTCCTACGAGCAGTACTTC. Amino acids: CASRGDRSSYEQYF. The V call is TRBV27, the J call TRBJ2-7; 8 bases are shared with TRBD1. The CDR3 consists of 14 residues. V lost 6 bases to trimming and J lost 0 bases; unmatched junction nucleotides: 4. Germline V gene sequence: CDR1 MNHEY, CDR2 SMNVEV (reference sequence).

The CDR3 DNA reads TGTGCCAGCAGCCCCCCACAGGGGACGAGTGGGACTAATGAAAAACTGTTTTTT. Translation gives CASSPPQGTSGTNEKLFF. The V gene is TRBV5-6, the J gene TRBJ1-4, with 7 bases that match TRBD1. Per the germline V gene, CDR1 is SGHDT and CDR2 is YYEEEE. With 4 bases clipped from V and 2 bases from J, the junction kept 14 bases outside the gene matches. CDR3 length: 18 residues.

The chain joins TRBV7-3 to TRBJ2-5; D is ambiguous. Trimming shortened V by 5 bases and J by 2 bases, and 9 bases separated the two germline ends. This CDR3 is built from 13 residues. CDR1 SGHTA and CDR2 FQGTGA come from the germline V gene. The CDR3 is CASSLRRQETQYF. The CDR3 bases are TGTGCCAGCAGCCTTAGGCGGCAAGAGACCCAGTACTTC. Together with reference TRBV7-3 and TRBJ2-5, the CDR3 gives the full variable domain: GAGVSQTPSNKVTEKGKYVELRCDPISGHTALYWYRQSLGQGPEFLIYFQGTGAADDSGLPNDRFFAVRPEGSVSTLKIQRTERGDSAVYLCASSLRRQETQYFGPGTRLLVL.

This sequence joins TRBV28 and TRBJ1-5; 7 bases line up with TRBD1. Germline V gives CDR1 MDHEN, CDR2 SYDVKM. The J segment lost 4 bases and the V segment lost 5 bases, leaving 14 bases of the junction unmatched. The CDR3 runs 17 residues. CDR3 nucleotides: TGTGCCAGCAGTGGGTGGGACAGTTCACCCATAAATCAGCCCCAGCATTTT. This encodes CASSGWDSSPINQPQHF. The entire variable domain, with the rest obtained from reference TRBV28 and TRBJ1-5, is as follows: DVKVTQSSRYLVKRTGEKVFLECVQDMDHENMFWYRQDPGLGLRLIYFSYDVKMKEKGDIPEGYSVSREKKERFSLILESASTNQTSMYLCASSGWDSSPINQPQHFGDGTRLSIL.

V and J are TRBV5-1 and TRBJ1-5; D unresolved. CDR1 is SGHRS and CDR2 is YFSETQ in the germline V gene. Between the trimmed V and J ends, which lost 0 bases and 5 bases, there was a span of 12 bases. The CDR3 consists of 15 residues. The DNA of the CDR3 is TGCGCCAGCAGCTTGGTGGCGGGCCAAGATCAGCCCCAGCATTTT. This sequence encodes CASSLVAGQDQPQHF.

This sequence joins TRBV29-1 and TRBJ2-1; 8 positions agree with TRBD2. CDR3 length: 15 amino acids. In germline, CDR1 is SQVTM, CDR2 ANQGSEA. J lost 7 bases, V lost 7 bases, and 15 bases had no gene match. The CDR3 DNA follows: TGCAGCGCTCCTCCGGGGGGGAGGGGGACAAATGAGCAGTTCTTC. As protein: CSAPPGGRGTNEQFF.